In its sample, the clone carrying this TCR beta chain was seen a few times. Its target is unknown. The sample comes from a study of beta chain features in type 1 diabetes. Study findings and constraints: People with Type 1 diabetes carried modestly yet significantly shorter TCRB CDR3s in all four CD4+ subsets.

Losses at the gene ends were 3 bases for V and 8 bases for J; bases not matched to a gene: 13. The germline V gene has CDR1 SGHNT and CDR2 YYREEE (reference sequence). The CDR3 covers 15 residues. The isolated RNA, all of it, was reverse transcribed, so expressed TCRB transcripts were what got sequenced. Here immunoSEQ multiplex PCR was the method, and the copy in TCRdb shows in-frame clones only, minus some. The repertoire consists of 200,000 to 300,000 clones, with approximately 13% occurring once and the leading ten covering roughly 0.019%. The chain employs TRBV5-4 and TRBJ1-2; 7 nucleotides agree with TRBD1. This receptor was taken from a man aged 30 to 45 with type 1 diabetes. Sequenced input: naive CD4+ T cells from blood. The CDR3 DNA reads TGTGCCAGCAGCTCCCGACAGGGAGGAGAGGGAGGCTACACCTTC. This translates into CASSSRQGGEGGYTF. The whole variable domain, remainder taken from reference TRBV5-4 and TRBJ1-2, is ETGVTQSPTHLIKTRGQQVTLRCSSQSGHNTVSWYQQALGQGPQFIFQYYREEENGRGNFPPRFSGLQFPNYSSELNVNALELDDSALYLCASSSRQGGEGGYTFGSGTRLTVV.